These T cell receptor beta chains were read from a single sample in a study of technical replicates of blood from a few donors. Profiling relied on immunoSEQ multiplex PCR, and the TCRdb table lists in-frame clones only, not all of them. This table holds about 59,000 clones, around 95% found once. Sequenced: PBMCs. The receptors originated from a human donor in good health. Some clones in this sample may be carry-over from other donors' samples. CDR3s leave out the opening cysteine and the closing phenylalanine or tryptophan.

J gene | V gene | CDR3 protein
TRBJ1-2 | TRBV28 | ASLTDYGYT
TRBJ2-7 | TRBV5-8 | ASSWGGASSYEQY
TRBJ2-3 | TRBV2 | ASSKGTMSTDTQY
TRBJ1-5 | TRBV5-6 | ASSLGQIYQPQH
TRBJ2-7 | TRBV30 | AWSPYGTSYEQY
TRBJ2-1 | TRBV7-9 | ASSLGQDDEQF
TRBJ1-2 | TRBV29-1 | SVEDPTTGGGGYT
TRBJ2-7 | TRBV29-1 | SVGTNFSYEQY
TRBJ1-1 | TRBV12-5 | ASGLFRDPGVPF
TRBJ2-5 | TRBV27 | ASSLRDRGQETQY
TRBJ2-3 | TRBV7-2 | ASSPVADTQY
TRBJ2-7 | TRBV9 | ASSSQREGYEQY
TRBJ2-7 | TRBV27 | ASSDSISSYEQY
TRBJ2-5 | TRBV14 | ASSQDLVRGLAGEIQETQY
TRBJ2-7 | TRBV6-5 | ASSPLGQGYEQY
TRBJ2-3 | TRBV9 | ASSPLPGNTDTQY
TRBJ1-6 | TRBV10-3 | AARGQGGSPLH
TRBJ2-5 | TRBV9 | ASSQGQQETQY
TRBJ2-5 | TRBV12-2 | ASLLGQNQETQY
TRBJ1-4 | TRBV6-6 | ASSFLEKLF
TRBJ2-7 | TRBV5-1 | ASSLHSPYEQY
TRBJ2-2 | TRBV11-1 | ASSLWGEDTGELF
TRBJ2-7 | TRBV11-2 | ASSEPLRDSLYEQY
TRBJ1-6 | TRBV7-2 | ASSPGTANSPLH
TRBJ2-6 | TRBV19 | ASRDRGFSGANVLT
TRBJ2-3 | TRBV6-4 | ASSDGQGADTQY
TRBJ2-3 | TRBV6-1 | ASSEPVGLGTDTQY
TRBJ1-2 | TRBV9 | ASNSGVGYT
TRBJ2-1 | TRBV7-3 | ASSLLAGRGNEQF
TRBJ2-1 | TRBV4-1 | ASSPSGGNWSSYNEQF
TRBJ2-1 | TRBV11-2 | ASSLVPGTGSRGEQF
TRBJ2-1 | TRBV6-6 | ASSYSRTSVNEQF
TRBJ1-1 | TRBV7-9 | ASSFGQLNTEAF
TRBJ1-3 | TRBV9 | ASSVERTPGNTIY
TRBJ1-2 | TRBV7-9 | ASSSEGANYGYT
TRBJ1-2 | TRBV9 | ASSVQELGRLQVT
TRBJ1-2 | TRBV28 | ASSFAGSGYT
TRBJ1-5 | TRBV28 | ASSSLRRHTREPQH
TRBJ1-4 | TRBV19 | ASSLRADRGSEKLF
TRBJ1-2 | TRBV6-1 | ASSPVADHYGYT
TRBJ1-2 | TRBV10-3 | AINGGQGAFVYGYT
TRBJ1-3 | TRBV6-5 | ASSYGGVDGNTIY